What follows describes a single T cell receptor beta chain. The CDR3 is 14 residues long. Germline CDR1 LNHNV, CDR2 YYDKDF (reference sequence). V was cut by 3 bases and J by 4 bases, with 10 bases left in between. The data were produced by immunoSEQ multiplex PCR, yet TCRdb's version contains in-frame clones alone and is incomplete. The sample has roughly 80,000 clones, about nine tenths seen once. The data were obtained in a study of OX40 agonist ivuxolimab in advanced cancers. The sequence was collected from an adult with an advanced solid tumor such as melanoma, head and neck, liver or kidney cancer. The V and J genes are TRBV15 and TRBJ1-5, with a possible D match to TRBD1 (5 bases). The input for sequencing was CD4+ or CD8+ T cells sorted from blood, taken in a trial of the OX40 agonist ivuxolimab. The CDR3 loop is CATSRGGSNQPQHF. CDR3 DNA: TGTGCCACCAGCAGGGGGGGTTCGAATCAGCCCCAGCATTTT.